This passage covers 10 T cell receptor beta chains from one sample sequenced in a study of identical twins. From the 5' RACE reads, TCRdb called clonotypes with MiXCR, one entry per CDR3 protein. The top ten hold about 4.5% of the sample, which has 600,000 to 700,000 distinct CDR3 sequences, approximately 21% seen once. These data were also reused for a study on T cells expressing NK-cell markers.

Specimen: PBMCs. The receptors here all came from a woman younger than 30 in good health.

The table lists this clonotype with many counts. This chain connects TRBV4-3 to TRBJ1-1; unclear D gene. Per germline, CDR1 LGHNA and CDR2 YSLEER. CDR3 length: 13 amino acids. With 6 bases removed from V and 4 bases from J, the gap between germline ends came to 12 bases. CDR3 protein: CASSLRTATEAFF. The CDR3 DNA reads as TGCGCCAGCAGTCTTCGGACGGCCACTGAAGCTTTCTTT.

This rearrangement joins TRBV2 to TRBJ2-1; a possible D gene is TRBD1 (5 bases). CDR3 length: 16 residues. CDR1 is SNHLY, CDR2 FYNNEI, per germline. Trimming left V 4 bases short and J 7 bases short, with 20 bases between. The CDR3 region is CASSAFSTSTENEQFF. As DNA, the CDR3 is TGTGCCAGCAGTGCCTTCTCGACTTCGACAGAGAATGAGCAGTTCTTC. Together with reference TRBV2 and TRBJ2-1, the CDR3 gives the full variable domain: EPEVTQTPSHQVTQMGQEVILRCVPISNHLYFYWYRQILGQKVEFLVSFYNNEISEKSEIFDDQFSVERPDGSNFTLKIRSTKLEDSAMYFCASSAFSTSTENEQFFGPGTRLTVL.

In its sample, this clonotype was seen many times. The CDR3 DNA is TGCGCCAGCAGCAAGGACAGGGAGTCCTACGAGCAGTACTTC. This translates into CASSKDRESYEQYF. J is TRBJ2-7 and V is TRBV5-1; 8 bases are a match to TRBD1. Trimming removed 4 bases from V and 1 base from J; junction bases left unmatched: 4. This CDR3 comprises 14 residues. Germline CDR1 and CDR2: SGHRS and YFSETQ.

The J gene is TRBJ2-3, the V gene TRBV12-3 or TRBV12-4; 7 bases agree with TRBD2. The CDR3 spans 16 residues. Trimming took 7 bases from V and 1 from J; bases not matched to a gene: 11. CDR3 DNA: TGTGCCAGCACCCGCGGGGCTAGCGGTCGCACAGATACGCAGTATTTT. This codes for CASTRGASGRTDTQYF.

This clonotype was recorded a few times. The genes are TRBV5-1 and TRBJ2-1; 9 bases map to TRBD1. The CDR3 spans 15 residues. After removal of 4 bases from V and 10 bases from J, the junction contained 12 bases not matched to a gene. The germline CDR1 and CDR2 sequences are SGHRS and YFSETQ. The CDR3 nucleotides are TGCGCCAGCAGCCTGGAGGGACAGGGAGGCGGAGAGCAGTTCTTC. It yields the protein CASSLEGQGGGEQFF. The whole variable domain, filled in from reference TRBV5-1 and TRBJ2-1, reads KAGVTQTPRYLIKTRGQQVTLSCSPISGHRSVSWYQQTPGQGLQFLFEYFSETQRNKGNFPGRFSGRQFSNSRSEMNVSTLELGDSALYLCASSLEGQGGGEQFFGPGTRLTVL.

This clonotype was detected only once. The rearrangement uses TRBV12-3 or TRBV12-4 and TRBJ1-1; weak D call: TRBD1 (6 bases). The V and J ends lost 2 bases and 3 bases respectively, with 10 bases between them. The CDR3 totals 14 residues. CDR3 DNA: TGTGCCAGCAGTTTACAGGGGAGGTACACTGAAGCTTTCTTT. It codes for CASSLQGRYTEAFF.

The table lists this clonotype with a few counts. The rearrangement links TRBV10-3 to TRBJ2-3; either TRBD1 or TRBD2 may supply D (6 bases each). The CDR3 is 13 amino acids. V dropped 4 bases and J dropped 4 bases, with 9 bases sitting between them. The germline V gene has CDR1 ENHRY and CDR2 SYGVKD. The CDR3 DNA reads TGTGCCATCAGTGTAAGGGGGGCAGATACGCAGTATTTT. Its translation is CAISVRGADTQYF.

J is TRBJ2-6 and V is TRBV7-9, with D tentatively TRBD1 (5 bases). Germline assignment: CDR1 SEHNR and CDR2 FQNEAQ (reference sequence). This CDR3 is built from 14 residues. The V end was cut by 5 bases, the J end by 9 bases, with 14 bases between. CDR3 DNA: TGTGCCAGCAGCACCAAGCAGGGCAACAACGTCCTGACTTTC. Protein: CASSTKQGNNVLTF.

The chain is built from TRBV5-1 and TRBJ2-3; 12 positions agree with TRBD2. CDR3 length: 17 residues. Looked up from germline, CDR1 is SGHRS and CDR2 is YFSETQ. V lost 0 bases and J lost 2; bases outside the gene matches: 4. The CDR3 DNA follows: TGCGCCAGCAGCTTGGTACTAGCGGGAGGACACACAGATACGCAGTATTTT. It encodes CASSLVLAGGHTDTQYF. The full variable domain, completed using reference TRBV5-1 and TRBJ2-3, is KAGVTQTPRYLIKTRGQQVTLSCSPISGHRSVSWYQQTPGQGLQFLFEYFSETQRNKGNFPGRFSGRQFSNSRSEMNVSTLELGDSALYLCASSLVLAGGHTDTQYFGPGTRLTVL.

This clonotype has a count of ten or more. J is TRBJ2-1 and V is TRBV4-3, with a weak D call TRBD2 (6 bases). This CDR3 is built from 11 residues. Germline V gives CDR1 LGHNA, CDR2 YSLEER. Trimming left V 6 bases short and J 7 bases short, with 7 bases between. This CDR3 is CASREGNEQFF. CDR3 in DNA: TGCGCCAGCAGGGAGGGGAATGAGCAGTTCTTC.